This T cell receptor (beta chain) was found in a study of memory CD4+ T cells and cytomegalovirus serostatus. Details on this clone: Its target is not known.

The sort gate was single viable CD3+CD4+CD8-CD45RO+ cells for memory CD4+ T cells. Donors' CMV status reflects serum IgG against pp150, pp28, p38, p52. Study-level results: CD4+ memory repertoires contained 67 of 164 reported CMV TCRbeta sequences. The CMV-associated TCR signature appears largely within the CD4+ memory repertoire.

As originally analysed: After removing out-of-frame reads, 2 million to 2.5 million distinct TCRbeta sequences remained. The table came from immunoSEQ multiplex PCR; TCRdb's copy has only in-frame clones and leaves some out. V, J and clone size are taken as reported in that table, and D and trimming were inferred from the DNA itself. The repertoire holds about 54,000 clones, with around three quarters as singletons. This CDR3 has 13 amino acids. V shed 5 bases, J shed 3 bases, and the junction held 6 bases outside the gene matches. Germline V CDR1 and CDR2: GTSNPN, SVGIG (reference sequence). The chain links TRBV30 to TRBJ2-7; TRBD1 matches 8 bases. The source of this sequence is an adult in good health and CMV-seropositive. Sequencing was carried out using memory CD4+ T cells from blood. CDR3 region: CAWGAGGNYEQYF. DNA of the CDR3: TGTGCCTGGGGCGCAGGGGGCAACTACGAGCAGTACTTC.